This record looks at one T cell receptor beta chain sequence and its context. The antigen is unknown. The study ran its PCR with 60 Vbeta and 13 Jbeta primers. Produced via immunoSEQ multiplex PCR; TCRdb's table is partial and in-frame only. The table includes around 150,000 clones, 64% detected once. This entry is derived from a study of cytomegalovirus exposure and HLA in healthy donors. Whole-study results and caveats: In a later analysis, most CMV-associated TCR beta chains appeared HLA-restricted. According to an earlier analysis, most TCR beta V segments yielded productive rearrangements about 87% or about 30% of the time.

V lost 5 bases and J lost 4, with 9 bases in between. Germline CDR1 reads SGHTA; CDR2 reads FQGTGA. The CDR3 has 13 residues. This clonotype was obtained from a woman aged 25-40 years in good health and CMV-seropositive. The chain carries TRBV7-3 and TRBJ2-1, with D tentatively TRBD1 (5 bases). The sample was PBMCs. This chain's CDR3 is CASSPTGYNEQFF. As DNA, the CDR3 is TGTGCCAGCAGCCCCACAGGATACAATGAGCAGTTCTTC. The full variable domain, in which reference TRBV7-3 and TRBJ2-1 provide the parts outside the CDR3, is GAGVSQTPSNKVTEKGKYVELRCDPISGHTALYWYRQSLGQGPEFLIYFQGTGAADDSGLPNDRFFAVRPEGSVSTLKIQRTERGDSAVYLCASSPTGYNEQFFGPGTRLTVL.